This T cell receptor (beta chain) derives from a study of T cell responses to AZD1222 COVID-19 vaccine. Germline CDR1 is MDHEN and CDR2 is SYDVKM. The V gene lost 4 bases and the J gene lost 2 bases, with 1 base spanning the gap. This CDR3 contains 11 residues. Measured with immunoSEQ multiplex PCR; TCRdb has only the in-frame clones, and not every one. This repertoire shows under 130,000 clones, about 88% found once; its top ten account for 35% to 50%. The chain couples TRBV28 to TRBJ2-3; D remains ambiguous. Source: peripheral blood, taken 28 days after the second AZD1222 dose. The clonotype comes from an adult who received the AZD1222 COVID-19 vaccine. The CDR3 loop reads CASSSTDTQYF. The CDR3 DNA reads TGTGCCAGCAGTTCCACAGATACGCAGTATTTT.